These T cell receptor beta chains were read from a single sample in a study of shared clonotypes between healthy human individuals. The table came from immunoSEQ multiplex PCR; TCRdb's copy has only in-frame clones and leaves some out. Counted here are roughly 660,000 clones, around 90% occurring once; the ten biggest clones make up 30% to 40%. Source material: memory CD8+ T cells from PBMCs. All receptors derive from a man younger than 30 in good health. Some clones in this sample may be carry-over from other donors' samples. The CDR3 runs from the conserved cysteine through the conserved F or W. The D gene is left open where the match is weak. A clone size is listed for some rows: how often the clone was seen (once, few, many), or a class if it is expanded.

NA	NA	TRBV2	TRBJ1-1	TGTGCCAGCAGGATCCCCTTGGACACTGAAGCTTTCTTT	CASRIPLDTEAFF
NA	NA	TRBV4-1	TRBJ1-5	TGCGCCAGCAGCCAAGATCCAGGCCGGAGCAATCAGCCCCAGCATTTT	CASSQDPGRSNQPQHF
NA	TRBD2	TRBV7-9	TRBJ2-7	TGTGCCAGCAGCCCTCGAGGGACTAGCGGGAGTCGGTCCTACGAGCAGTACTTC	CASSPRGTSGSRSYEQYF
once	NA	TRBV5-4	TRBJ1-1	TGTGCCAGCAGCTTGGCGGCGCCCAGGATGAACACTGAAGCTTTCTTT	CASSLAAPRMNTEAFF
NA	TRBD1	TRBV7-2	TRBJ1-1	TGTGCCAGCAGCTTAATTCCCCCAGGGGGGGTGAACACTGAAGCTTTCTTT	CASSLIPPGGVNTEAFF
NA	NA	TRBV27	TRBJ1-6	TGTGCCAGCAGTTGGGGGACTTGGAATTCACCCCTCCACTTT	CASSWGTWNSPLHF
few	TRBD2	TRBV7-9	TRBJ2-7	TGTGCCAGCAGCCGGGGGGACTACGAGCAGTACTTC	CASSRGDYEQYF
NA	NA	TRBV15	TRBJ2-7	TGTGCCACCAGCAGAGGGACTGGCACAAACCACGAGCAGTACTTC	CATSRGTGTNHEQYF
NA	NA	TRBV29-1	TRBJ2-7	TGCAGCGCCCAGACAGGAGTACTCTACGAGCAGTACTTC	CSAQTGVLYEQYF
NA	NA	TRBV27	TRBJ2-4	TGTGCCAGCAGTTTATTTCGCCCCGGGTGGCGCGGAGACCTAGCCAAAAACATTCAGTACTTC	CASSLFRPGWRGDLAKNIQYF
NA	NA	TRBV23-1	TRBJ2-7	TGCGCCAGCAGTCAATCGGTCTACAAGGACTACGAGCAGTACTTC	CASSQSVYKDYEQYF
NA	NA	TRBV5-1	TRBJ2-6	TGCGCCAGCAGCTTGAGGGGATCATACACCATCTCTGGGGCCAACGTCCTGACTTTC	CASSLRGSYTISGANVLTF
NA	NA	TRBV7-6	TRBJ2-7	TGTGCCAGCAGCGCAGGGGGGGGACTGGACCCCTACGAGCAGTACTTC	CASSAGGGLDPYEQYF
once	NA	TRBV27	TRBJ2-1	TGTGCCAGCAGTTTATCAGTCGCCGTCAATGAGCAGTTCTTC	CASSLSVAVNEQFF
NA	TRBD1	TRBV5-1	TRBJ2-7	TGCGCCAGCAGCTTCCGGACAGGGAACGAGCAGTACTTC	CASSFRTGNEQYF
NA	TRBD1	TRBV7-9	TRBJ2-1	TGTGCCAGCAGCGCTAAATCCGGGACAGCACCGAATGAGCAGTTCTTC	CASSAKSGTAPNEQFF
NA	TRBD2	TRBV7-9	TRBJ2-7	TGTGCCAGCAGCCCACCGGCTAGCGGGACCCCTTCCTACGAGCAGTACTTC	CASSPPASGTPSYEQYF
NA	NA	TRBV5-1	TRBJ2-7	TGCGCCAGCAGCCCCGGCTCTAACTACGAGCAGTACTTC	CASSPGSNYEQYF
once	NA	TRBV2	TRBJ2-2	TGTGCCAGCACCGAGGGTGGTTGGAGTACCGGGGAGCTGTTTTTT	CASTEGGWSTGELFF
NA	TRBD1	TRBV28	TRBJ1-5	TGTGCCAGCAGTCTAACTCGACAGGGTGTTCAGCCCCAGCATTTT	CASSLTRQGVQPQHF
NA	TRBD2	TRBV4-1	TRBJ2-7	TGCGCCAGCAGCCAAGGCGTTTGGACTAGCGGGGCGTGGTACGAGCAGTACTTC	CASSQGVWTSGAWYEQYF
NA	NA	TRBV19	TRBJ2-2	TGTGCCTCCTCTGGGCGGCCCGGGGAGCTGTTTTTT	CASSGRPGELFF
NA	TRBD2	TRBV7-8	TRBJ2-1	TGTGCCAGCAGCTTTTCGAGGCTAGCGGGCAATGAGCAGTTCTTC	CASSFSRLAGNEQFF
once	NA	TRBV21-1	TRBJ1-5	TGTGCCAGCAGCAAAAATGCCTACACTCCCCTCAATCAGCCCCAGCATTTT	CASSKNAYTPLNQPQHF
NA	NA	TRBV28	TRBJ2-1	TGTGTCAGCAGGTTGCCGGGAGAATCCAATGAGCAGTTCTTC	CVSRLPGESNEQFF
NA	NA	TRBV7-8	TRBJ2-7	TGTGCCAGCAGCTCTTATGGACAGCCCTTAGGATACGAGCAGTACTTC	CASSSYGQPLGYEQYF
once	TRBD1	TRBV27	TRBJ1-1	TGTGCCTGTTCACAGGGGGCCGGCAGGGACACTGAAGCTTTCTTT	CACSQGAGRDTEAFF
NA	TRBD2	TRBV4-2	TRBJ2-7	TGTGCCAGCAGGGAGACTAGCGGGTACGAGCAGTACTTC	CASRETSGYEQYF
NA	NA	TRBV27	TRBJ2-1	TGTGCCAGCAGTTTAAAGTCCAGCGGGTTTTACAATGAGCAGTTCTTC	CASSLKSSGFYNEQFF
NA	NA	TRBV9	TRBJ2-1	TGTGCCAGCAGCGCGCCCCCAGGGAGCAATGAGCAGTTCTTC	CASSAPPGSNEQFF
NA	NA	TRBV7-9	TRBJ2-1	TGTGCCAGCAGCTTAGATGGGGGCAATGAGCAGTTCTTC	CASSLDGGNEQFF
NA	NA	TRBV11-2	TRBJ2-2	TGTGCCAGCAGCTTAGTCGAGGAGCTGTTTTTT	CASSLVEELFF
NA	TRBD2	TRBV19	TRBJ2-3	TGTGCCAGTAGTATCTTTTGGACTAGCGGGAGGGCCGGAGATACGCAGTATTTT	CASSIFWTSGRAGDTQYF
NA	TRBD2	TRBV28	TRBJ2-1	TGTGCCAGCACCCTTAGCGGGAGGGGATGGGGTAAGCAGTTCTTC	CASTLSGRGWGKQFF
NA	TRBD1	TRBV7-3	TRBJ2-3	TGTGCCAGCAGCAGCGGACAGGGCGGCACAGATACGCAGTATTTT	CASSSGQGGTDTQYF
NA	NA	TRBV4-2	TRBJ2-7	TGTGCCAGCAGCCTCGGTCTCCAGGGTAGCTACGAGCAGTACTTC	CASSLGLQGSYEQYF
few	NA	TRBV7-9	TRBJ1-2	TGTGCCAGCAGCGCATTAATGCCAGACCCTAACTATGGCTACACCTTC	CASSALMPDPNYGYTF
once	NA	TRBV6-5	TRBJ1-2	TGTGCCAGCAGTTACCCCCACGGGGCGCAGTATGGCTACACCTTC	CASSYPHGAQYGYTF
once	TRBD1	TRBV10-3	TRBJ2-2	TGTGCCATCAGTGATCTCACCACCTTTACTCTACAGGGGATTAACACCGGGGAGCTGTTTTTT	CAISDLTTFTLQGINTGELFF
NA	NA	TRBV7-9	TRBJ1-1	TGTGCCAGCAGCTTAACTAACACTGAAGCTTTCTTT	CASSLTNTEAFF
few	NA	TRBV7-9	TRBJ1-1	TGTGCCAGCAGTTACATGGGGACTGAAGCTTTCTTT	CASSYMGTEAFF
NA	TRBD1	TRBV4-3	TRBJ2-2	TGCGCCACCAGTGTCGCGTGGACAGGGGGCCCAGTCACCGGGGAGCTGTTTTTT	CATSVAWTGGPVTGELFF
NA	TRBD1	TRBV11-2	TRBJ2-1	TGTGCCAGCAGCTTAGGCCCCGGGACAGGGGATAGCGAGCAGTTCTTC	CASSLGPGTGDSEQFF
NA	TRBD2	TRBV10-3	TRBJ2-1	TGTGCCATCAGTGCCCACCAGCGGGACTTGTACAATGAGCAGTTCTTC	CAISAHQRDLYNEQFF
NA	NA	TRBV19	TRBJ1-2	TGTGCCGTGTTTGACGGTGCCGGTGGTGGCTACACCTTC	CAVFDGAGGGYTF
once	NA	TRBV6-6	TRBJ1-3	TGTGCCAGCAGTTACGCAGGCCCGCAGCGAAACACCATATATTTT	CASSYAGPQRNTIYF
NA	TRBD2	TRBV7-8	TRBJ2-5	TGTGCCAGCAGCTTGGATACTAGCGGAGTAGAGCAGTACTTC	CASSLDTSGVEQYF
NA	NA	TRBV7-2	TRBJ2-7	TGTGCCAGCAGCTGGAGCCCCGGGGGCCCCTACGAGCAGTACTTC	CASSWSPGGPYEQYF
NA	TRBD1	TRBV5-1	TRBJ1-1	TGCGCCAGCAGCGACAGGGCGGTAAGCACTGAAGCTTTCTTT	CASSDRAVSTEAFF
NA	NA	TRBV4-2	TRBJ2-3	TGTGCCAGCAGCCCTCGATGGACAGAGATAGGCACAGATACGCAGTATTTT	CASSPRWTEIGTDTQYF
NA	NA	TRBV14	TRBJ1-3	TGTGCCAGCAGCCAGTCCCCAGGTTCTGGAAACACCATATATTTT	CASSQSPGSGNTIYF
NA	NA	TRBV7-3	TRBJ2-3	TGTGCCAGCAGCTTAAGTTCAGGGCGCCTGGATACGCAGTATTTT	CASSLSSGRLDTQYF
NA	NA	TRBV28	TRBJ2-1	TGTGCCAGCAGCGGGACGGACTCCTACAATGAGCAGTTCTTC	CASSGTDSYNEQFF
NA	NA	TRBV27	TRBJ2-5	TGTGCCAGCAGGCGCAGGGGTGCTGGCTTGGGCTTCCAAGAGACCCAGTACTTC	CASRRRGAGLGFQETQYF
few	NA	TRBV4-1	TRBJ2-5	TGCGCCAGCAGCCAAGACTTTAGGGAGACCCAGTACTTC	CASSQDFRETQYF